The T cell receptor (beta chain) described here comes from a study of cytomegalovirus exposure and HLA in healthy donors. Germline assignment: CDR1 SGHAT and CDR2 FQDESV (reference sequence). CDR3 length: 16 residues. V was pared by 5 bases and J by 10 bases, with 16 bases of the junction left unmatched. Both 60 Vbeta primers and 13 Jbeta primers went into the PCR. Sequenced by immunoSEQ multiplex PCR; TCRdb stores in-frame clones only, minus some. The data show 45,000 to 60,000 clones, about 78% seen once. This TCR derives from a man aged 25-45 years in good health and CMV-seropositive. The specimen was PBMCs. This chain joins TRBV11-1 and TRBJ2-1; 8 nucleotides align to TRBD2. The CDR3 sequence is CASSAPRARGAGEQFF. CDR3 nucleotide sequence: TGTGCCAGCAGCGCGCCTAGGGCGCGGGGGGCAGGGGAGCAGTTCTTC.